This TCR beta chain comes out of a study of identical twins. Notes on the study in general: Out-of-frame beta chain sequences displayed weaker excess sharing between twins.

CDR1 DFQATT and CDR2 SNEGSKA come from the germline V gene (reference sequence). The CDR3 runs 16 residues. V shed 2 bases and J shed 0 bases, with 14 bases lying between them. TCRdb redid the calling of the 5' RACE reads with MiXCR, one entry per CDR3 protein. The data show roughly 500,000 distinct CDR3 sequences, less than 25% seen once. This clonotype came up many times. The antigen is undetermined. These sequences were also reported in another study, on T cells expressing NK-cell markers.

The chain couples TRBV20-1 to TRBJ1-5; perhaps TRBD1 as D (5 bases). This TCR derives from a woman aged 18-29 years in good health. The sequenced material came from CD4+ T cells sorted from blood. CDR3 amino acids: CSARLIRVDSNQPQHF. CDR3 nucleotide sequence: TGCAGTGCTAGACTTATCAGGGTGGATAGCAATCAGCCCCAGCATTTT.